The 19 T cell receptor beta chains presented below share a single source sample, sequenced in a study of blood T cell repertoires in COVID-19. Produced via immunoSEQ multiplex PCR; TCRdb's table is partial and in-frame only. This table holds over 200,000 clones, 88% found once. The specimen sequenced was peripheral blood. These receptors were collected from a woman aged 40 to 50 who had recovered from COVID-19.

The genes are TRBV2 and TRBJ2-5; a possible D gene is TRBD2 (6 bases). V was pared by 4 bases and J by 4 bases, with 22 bases between. Germline V gene lookup returns CDR1 SNHLY and CDR2 FYNNEI. The length of the CDR3 is 17 residues. The CDR3 region has the DNA TGTGCCAGCAGTGGGGGAATTCTAGCGTCCCCGGGAGAGACCCAGTACTTC. The encoded protein is CASSGGILASPGETQYF.

The chain couples TRBV14 to TRBJ1-1; possible D gene TRBD1, 5 bases. Germline V gives CDR1 SGHDN, CDR2 FVKESK. The V end was cut by 4 bases, the J end by 11 bases, with 23 bases between. The CDR3 has 15 amino acids. The CDR3 reads CASSLTTDSLIRAFF. The CDR3 DNA sequence: TGTGCCAGCAGCCTCACGACCGACAGCCTGATCAGGGCTTTCTTT. The full variable domain, in which reference TRBV14 and TRBJ1-1 provide the parts outside the CDR3, is EAGVTQFPSHSVIEKGQTVTLRCDPISGHDNLYWYRRVMGKEIKFLLHFVKESKQDESGMPNNRFLAERTGGTYSTLKVQPAELEDSGVYFCASSLTTDSLIRAFFGQGTRLTVV.

This clone is a singleton in its sample. This sequence joins TRBV11-2 and TRBJ2-2; 14 bases align to TRBD2. The V and J ends lost 5 bases and 5 bases, in that order; junction bases with no gene match: 7. The CDR3 is 17 residues long. CDR1 and CDR2 from the germline V gene are SGHAT and FQNNGV. CDR3 in amino acids: CASSPPGTSGRTGELFF. As DNA, the CDR3 is TGTGCCAGCAGCCCACCCGGGACTAGCGGGAGAACCGGGGAGCTGTTTTTT.

The J gene is TRBJ2-7, the V gene TRBV27, with D hard to call. V lost 6 bases to trimming and J lost 7 bases, with 13 bases between them. Germline V gene data show CDR1 as MNHEY and CDR2 as SMNVEV (reference sequence). The CDR3 is made up of 12 amino acids. The CDR3 DNA follows: TGTGCCAGCAGCTACACAGTGACAGAGCAGTACGTC. It is translated as CASSYTVTEQYV.

Comment on this clone: Other DNA sequences in this sample translate to the same CDR3. The V and J genes are TRBV6-2 or TRBV6-3 and TRBJ1-5; 12 nucleotides align to TRBD1. V was clipped by 2 bases and J by 7 bases; unmatched bases: 3. The germline gives CDR1 MNHEY, CDR2 SVGEGT. The CDR3 extends over 15 amino acids. The CDR3 here is CASSYGTGGGQPQHF. CDR3 DNA: TGTGCCAGCAGTTACGGGACAGGGGGCGGGCAGCCCCAGCATTTT.

This chain connects TRBV30 to TRBJ1-2, with D possibly TRBD1 on 6 matching bases. V dropped 4 bases and J dropped 2 bases, with 17 bases sitting between them. There are 15 residues in the CDR3. Germline V gene data show CDR1 as GTSNPN and CDR2 as SVGIG (reference sequence). The CDR3 DNA sequence: TGTGCCTGGATGGGGGCCAAAGGGGTAAACTATGGCTACACCTTC. This gives the protein CAWMGAKGVNYGYTF.

The chain links TRBV11-2 to TRBJ2-2, with D hard to call. CDR1 and CDR2 (germline): SGHAT, FQNNGV. V lost 3 bases and J 6 bases, leaving 5 bases between the germline ends. The CDR3 length is 12 residues. The DNA of the CDR3 is TGTGCCAGCAGCTTTTCGGCCGGGGAGCTGTTTTTT. Amino acid sequence: CASSFSAGELFF.

CDR3 nucleotides: TGTGCCAGTAGTATAGGAGTTTGGACTGAAGCTTTCTTT. Translating it yields CASSIGVWTEAFF. The rearrangement uses TRBV19 and TRBJ1-1, with D unresolved. V lost 1 base and J 5 bases, leaving 8 bases between the germline ends. CDR1 is LNHDA and CDR2 is SQIVND in the germline V gene (reference sequence). This CDR3 region has 13 residues.

The CDR3 DNA is TGTGCCAGCAGTTACCCCCCGGACAGGGGAGGTGAAGCTTTCTTT. Its protein product is CASSYPPDRGGEAFF. This chain links TRBV6-5 with TRBJ1-1, with 9 bases fitting TRBD1. The CDR3 covers 15 residues. J was trimmed by 7 bases and V by 2 bases; bases with no gene match: 8. Germline CDR1 is MNHEY and CDR2 is SVGAGI.

The genes are TRBV27 and TRBJ1-1; perhaps TRBD1 as D (5 bases). The V gene lost 7 bases and the J gene lost 1 base, with 10 bases spanning the gap. CDR1 is MNHEY, CDR2 SMNVEV, per germline (reference sequence). This CDR3 comprises 13 residues. The CDR3 DNA reads as TGTGCCAGCACCTTGGGGGGGAACACTGAAGCTTTCTTT. Translated, it gives CASTLGGNTEAFF.

The chain employs TRBV14 and TRBJ1-1; D not resolved. The CDR3 runs 16 residues. Trimming shortened V by 4 bases and J by 1 base, and 16 bases separated the two germline ends. In germline, CDR1 is SGHDN, CDR2 FVKESK. This chain's CDR3 is CASSPFIGGQNTEAFF. The CDR3 DNA follows: TGTGCCAGCAGCCCCTTTATCGGAGGTCAGAACACTGAAGCTTTCTTT.

V gene TRBV6-6 combines with J gene TRBJ2-1, with TRBD2 identical over 12 bases. This CDR3 is built from 17 residues. V shed 5 bases, J shed 9 bases, and the junction held 14 bases outside the gene matches. The V gene's germline CDR1 is MNHNY and CDR2 SVGAGI (reference sequence). CDR3: CASSQTPPTSGRLEQFF. The CDR3 DNA reads as TGTGCCAGCAGTCAGACCCCACCCACTAGCGGGAGGCTTGAGCAGTTCTTC.

The rearrangement links TRBV19 to TRBJ2-7; 9 bases fit TRBD2. The CDR3 extends over 12 amino acids. Germline V gene lookup returns CDR1 LNHDA and CDR2 SQIVND (reference sequence). The J segment lost 12 bases and the V segment lost 4 bases, leaving 7 bases of the junction unmatched. CDR3 amino acids: CASSTGTSLRYF. The CDR3 nucleotides are TGTGCCAGTAGTACCGGGACTAGCTTACGGTACTTC.

This chain uses TRBV19 with TRBJ1-3; D is unclear. The CDR3 extends over 13 amino acids. Trimming left V 5 bases short and J 4 bases short, with 9 bases between. Germline lookup yields CDR1 LNHDA and CDR2 SQIVND (reference sequence). The CDR3 region is CASSRTAGNTIYF. CDR3 DNA: TGTGCCAGTAGTCGAACAGCCGGAAACACCATATATTTT.

The chain recombines TRBV30 with TRBJ1-1; 10 bases match TRBD1. The germline gives CDR1 GTSNPN, CDR2 SVGIG (reference sequence). The CDR3 sequence is 16 residues long. V was pared by 4 bases and J by 4 bases, with 12 bases of the junction left unmatched. The CDR3 DNA is TGTGCCTGGACCCCGAGACAGGGGGCCCCCGGCACTGAAGCTTTCTTT. Protein sequence: CAWTPRQGAPGTEAFF.

The chain joins TRBV7-2 to TRBJ1-2, with 9 positions matching TRBD1. This CDR3 is built from 15 residues. Germline CDR1 and CDR2: SGHTA and FQGNSA. The junction had 10 bases not matched to a gene; V was cut back by 4 bases and J by 7 bases. In DNA, the CDR3 is TGTGCCAGCAGCTATACGGGACAGGGTTATTTTGGCTACACCTTC. Translated: CASSYTGQGYFGYTF.

The chain recombines TRBV4-1 with TRBJ2-7, with 9 bases that match TRBD1. Germline V gives CDR1 MGHRA, CDR2 YSYEKL. This CDR3 contains 15 residues. Germline trimming cut 3 bases from V and 2 bases from J; bases unmatched to any gene: 5. The CDR3 DNA follows: TGCGCCAGCAGCCAGGCCGGGACAGGGCCCTACGAGCAGTACTTC. This gives the protein CASSQAGTGPYEQYF.

This clone was observed a single time. The rearrangement links TRBV18 to TRBJ2-7; D call uncertain. The germline gives CDR1 KGHSH, CDR2 LQKENI. This CDR3 contains 14 residues. Trimming stripped 3 bases from V and 7 bases from J, with 16 bases between. As DNA, the CDR3 is TGTGCCAGCTCACCGCCCGGTGGTGCGCGAGAGCAGTACTTC. It yields the protein CASSPPGGAREQYF. Full variable domain (outside the CDR3, taken from reference TRBV18 and TRBJ2-7): NAGVMQNPRHLVRRRGQEARLRCSPMKGHSHVYWYRQLPEEGLKFMVYLQKENIIDESGMPKERFSAEFPKEGPSILRIQQVVRGDSAAYFCASSPPGGAREQYFGPGTRLTVT.

The CDR3 loop reads CASSEVGADRGYTF. In DNA form, the CDR3 reads TGTGCCAGCAGTGAAGTCGGAGCCGACAGGGGCTACACCTTC. The rearrangement uses TRBV6-1 and TRBJ1-2; maybe TRBD1 (6 bases). Trimming cost V 1 base and J 8 bases, with 14 bases left between them. CDR3 length: 14 residues. Germline-derived CDR1 and CDR2 are MNHNS and SASEGT.